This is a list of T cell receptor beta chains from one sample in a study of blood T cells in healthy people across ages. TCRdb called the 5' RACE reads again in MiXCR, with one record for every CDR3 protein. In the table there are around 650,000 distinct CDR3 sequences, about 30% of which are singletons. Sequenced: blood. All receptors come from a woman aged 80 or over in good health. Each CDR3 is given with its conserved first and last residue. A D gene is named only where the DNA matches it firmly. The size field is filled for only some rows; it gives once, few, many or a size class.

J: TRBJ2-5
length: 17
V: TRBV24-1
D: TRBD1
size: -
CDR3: CATSDLRQGVNVETQYF
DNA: TGTGCCACCAGTGACTTGAGACAGGGGGTTAACGTCGAGACCCAGTACTTC

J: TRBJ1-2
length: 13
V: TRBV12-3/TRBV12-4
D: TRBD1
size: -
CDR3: CVSRTGGSYGYTF
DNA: TGTGTCAGTAGGACAGGGGGCTCCTATGGCTACACCTTC

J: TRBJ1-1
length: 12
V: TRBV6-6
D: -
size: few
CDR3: CASSPSDVVAFF
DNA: TGTGCCAGCAGTCCATCCGACGTTGTAGCTTTCTTT

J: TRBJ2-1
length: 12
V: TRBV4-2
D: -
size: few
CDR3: CASSQDRTEQFF
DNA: TGTGCCAGCAGCCAAGATCGAACGGAGCAGTTCTTC

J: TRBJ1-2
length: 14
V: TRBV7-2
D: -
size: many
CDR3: CASSLEPGAPGYTF
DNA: TGTGCCAGCAGCTTAGAACCAGGGGCGCCTGGCTACACCTTC

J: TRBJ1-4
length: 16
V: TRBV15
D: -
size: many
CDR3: CATSRDRAANNEKLFF
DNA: TGTGCCACCAGCAGAGATCGGGCGGCCAATAATGAAAAACTGTTTTTT

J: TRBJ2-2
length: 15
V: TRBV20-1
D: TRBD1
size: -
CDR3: CSARAQGAHTGELFF
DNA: TGCAGTGCTAGGGCCCAGGGGGCGCATACCGGGGAGCTGTTTTTT

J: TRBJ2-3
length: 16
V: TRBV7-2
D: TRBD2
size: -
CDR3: CASSLDGTSQANTQYF
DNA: TGTGCCAGCAGCTTAGACGGGACTAGTCAAGCTAATACGCAGTATTTT

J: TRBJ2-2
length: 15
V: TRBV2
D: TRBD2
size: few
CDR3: CASSGTSGSSGELFF
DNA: TGTGCCAGCAGTGGGACTAGCGGTTCGTCCGGGGAGCTGTTTTTT

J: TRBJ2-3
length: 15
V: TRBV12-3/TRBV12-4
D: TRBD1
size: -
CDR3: CASSCGQGSTDTQYF
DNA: TGTGCCAGCAGCTGTGGACAGGGAAGCACAGATACGCAGTATTTT

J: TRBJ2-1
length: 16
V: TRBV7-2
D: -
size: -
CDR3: CASSLIKELVSNEQFF
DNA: TGTGCCAGCAGCTTAATTAAGGAGCTTGTAAGCAATGAGCAGTTCTTC

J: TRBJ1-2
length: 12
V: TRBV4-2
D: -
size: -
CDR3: CAGSQDRYGYTF
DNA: TGTGCCGGCAGCCAGGATAGGTATGGCTACACCTTC

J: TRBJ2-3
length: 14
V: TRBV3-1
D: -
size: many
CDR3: CASRPGHSHGTQYF
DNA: TGTGCCAGCAGACCTGGACATTCCCACGGTACGCAGTATTTT

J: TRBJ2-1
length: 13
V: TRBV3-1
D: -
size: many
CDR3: CASSHGSYNEQFF
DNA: TGTGCCAGCAGCCACGGCAGCTACAATGAGCAGTTCTTC

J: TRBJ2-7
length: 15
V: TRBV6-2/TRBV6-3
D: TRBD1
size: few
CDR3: CASSDPGQSSYEQYF
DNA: TGTGCCAGCAGTGATCCGGGACAGAGCTCCTACGAGCAGTACTTC

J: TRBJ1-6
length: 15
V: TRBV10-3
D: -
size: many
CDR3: CAISDPGSYNSPLHF
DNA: TGTGCCATCAGTGACCCAGGGTCGTATAATTCACCCCTCCACTTT

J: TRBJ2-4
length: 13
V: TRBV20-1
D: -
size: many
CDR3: CSAAGTAKNIQYF
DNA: TGCAGTGCGGCCGGGACAGCCAAAAACATTCAGTACTTC

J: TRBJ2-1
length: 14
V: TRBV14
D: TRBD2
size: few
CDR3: CASSQGSRGREQFF
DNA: TGTGCCAGCAGCCAAGGTAGCCGCGGGAGGGAGCAGTTCTTC

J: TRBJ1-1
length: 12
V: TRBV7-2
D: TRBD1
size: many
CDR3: CASSPTGAEAFF
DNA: TGTGCCAGCAGCCCGACAGGGGCTGAAGCTTTCTTT

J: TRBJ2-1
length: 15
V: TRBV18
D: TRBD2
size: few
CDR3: CASSPFSGSYNEQFF
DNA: TGTGCCAGCTCACCATTTAGCGGGAGCTACAATGAGCAGTTCTTC

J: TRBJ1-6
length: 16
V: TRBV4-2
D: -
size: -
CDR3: CASSQDLRRDGSPLHF
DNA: TGTGCCAGCAGCCAAGATCTTAGGAGGGATGGTTCACCCCTCCACTTT

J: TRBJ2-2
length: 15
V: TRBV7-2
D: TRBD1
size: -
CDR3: CASSRTGANTGEQFF
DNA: TGTGCCAGCAGCCGGACAGGGGCGAACACCGGGGAGCAGTTTTTT

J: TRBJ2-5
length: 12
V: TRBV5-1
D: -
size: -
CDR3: CASGDSGETQYF
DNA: TGCGCCAGCGGCGACTCCGGAGAGACCCAGTACTTC

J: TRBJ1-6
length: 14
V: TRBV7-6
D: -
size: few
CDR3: CASSQTGYNSPLHF
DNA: TGTGCCAGCAGCCAAACAGGTTATAATTCACCCCTCCACTTT

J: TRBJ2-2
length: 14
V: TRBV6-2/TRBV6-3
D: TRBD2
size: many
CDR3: CASCSGAYTGELFF
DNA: TGTGCCAGCTGTAGCGGGGCTTACACCGGGGAGCTGTTTTTT

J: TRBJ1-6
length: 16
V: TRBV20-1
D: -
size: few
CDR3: CSAEGWEIGYNSPLHF
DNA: TGCAGTGCTGAGGGTTGGGAAATTGGGTATAATTCACCCCTCCACTTT

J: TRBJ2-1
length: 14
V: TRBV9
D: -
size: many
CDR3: CASSPQGGGNEQFF
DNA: TGTGCCAGCAGCCCCCAAGGTGGGGGCAATGAGCAGTTCTTC

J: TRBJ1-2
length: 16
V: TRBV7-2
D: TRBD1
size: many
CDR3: CASSLGLRTGGYGYTF
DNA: TGTGCCAGCAGCTTAGGCTTGCGGACAGGGGGATATGGCTACACCTTC

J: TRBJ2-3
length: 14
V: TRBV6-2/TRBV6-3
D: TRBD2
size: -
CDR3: CASSRGLETDTQYF
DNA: TGTGCCAGCAGCCGAGGACTAGAAACAGATACGCAGTATTTT

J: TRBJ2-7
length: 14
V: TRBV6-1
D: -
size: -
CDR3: CASRVDIVSYEQYF
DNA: TGTGCCAGCAGGGTAGACATCGTCTCCTACGAGCAGTACTTC

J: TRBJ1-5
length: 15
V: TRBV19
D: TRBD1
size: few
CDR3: CASSTWTGVEQPQHF
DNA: TGTGCCAGTAGTACGTGGACAGGGGTGGAGCAGCCCCAGCATTTT

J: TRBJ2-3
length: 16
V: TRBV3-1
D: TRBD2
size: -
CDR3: CASSQVLAGGADAQYF
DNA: TGTGCCAGCAGCCAAGTGTTAGCGGGCGGGGCAGATGCGCAGTATTTT

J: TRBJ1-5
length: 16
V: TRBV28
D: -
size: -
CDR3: CASSPSWRLSNQPQHF
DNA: TGTGCCAGCAGTCCTTCGTGGCGGCTTAGCAATCAGCCCCAGCATTTT

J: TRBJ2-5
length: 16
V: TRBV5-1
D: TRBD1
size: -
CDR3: CASSLPGQGRRETQYF
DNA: TGCGCCAGCAGCTTACCAGGACAGGGTCGAAGGGAGACCCAGTACTTC

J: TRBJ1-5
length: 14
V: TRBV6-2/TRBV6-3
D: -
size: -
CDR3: CASSGWVSNQPQHF
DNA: TGTGCCAGCAGCGGCTGGGTAAGCAATCAGCCCCAGCATTTT

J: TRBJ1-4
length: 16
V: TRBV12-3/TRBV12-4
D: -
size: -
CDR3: CASTTDLRVGNEKRFF
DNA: TGTGCCAGCACCACTGATCTTAGGGTTGGGAATGAAAAACGGTTTTTT

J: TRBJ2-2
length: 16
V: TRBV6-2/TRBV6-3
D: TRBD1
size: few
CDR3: CASSPSGQGNTGELFF
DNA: TGTGCCAGCAGCCCGTCGGGACAGGGGAACACCGGGGAGCTGTTTTTT

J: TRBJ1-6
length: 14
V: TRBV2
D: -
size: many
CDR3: CASSTGRSNSPLHF
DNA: TGTGCCAGCAGCACCGGACGGTCGAATTCACCCCTCCACTTT

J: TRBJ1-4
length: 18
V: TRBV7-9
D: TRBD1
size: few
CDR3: CASSQLTGGTATNEKLFF
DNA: TGTGCCAGCAGCCAACTGACAGGGGGCACGGCTACTAATGAAAAACTGTTTTTT

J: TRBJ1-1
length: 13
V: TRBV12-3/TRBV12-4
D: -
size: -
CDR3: CASSFEGATEAFF
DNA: TGTGCCAGCAGTTTTGAGGGTGCCACTGAAGCTTTCTTT

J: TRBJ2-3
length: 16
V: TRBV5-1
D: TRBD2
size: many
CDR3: CASSFRVRGGDGTQYF
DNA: TGCGCCAGCAGCTTTAGGGTACGCGGGGGAGACGGCACGCAGTATTTT

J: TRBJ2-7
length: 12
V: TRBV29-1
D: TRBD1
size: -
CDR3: CSVGDRDYEQYF
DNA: TGCAGCGTTGGGGACAGGGACTACGAGCAGTACTTC

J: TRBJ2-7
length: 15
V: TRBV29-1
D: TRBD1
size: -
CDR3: CSVEEGTGGNPIQYF
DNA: TGCAGCGTTGAAGAGGGGACAGGGGGGAATCCTATTCAGTACTTC

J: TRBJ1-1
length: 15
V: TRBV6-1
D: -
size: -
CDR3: CASSRSGSAGTEAFF
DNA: TGTGCCAGCAGTAGATCGGGGAGCGCGGGCACTGAAGCTTTCTTT

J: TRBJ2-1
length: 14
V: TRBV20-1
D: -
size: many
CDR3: CSASLSGVHNEQFF
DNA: TGCAGTGCTAGCCTTTCGGGGGTCCACAATGAGCAGTTCTTC

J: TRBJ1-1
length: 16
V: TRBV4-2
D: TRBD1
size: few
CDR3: CASSKVGQGVDPEAFF
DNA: TGTGCCAGCAGCAAAGTGGGACAGGGGGTTGACCCTGAAGCTTTCTTT

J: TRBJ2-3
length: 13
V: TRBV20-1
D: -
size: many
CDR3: CSARIAVTDTQYF
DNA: TGCAGTGCTAGGATAGCGGTCACAGATACGCAGTATTTT

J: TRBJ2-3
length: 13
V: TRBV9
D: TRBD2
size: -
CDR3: CASSGGLADTQYF
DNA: TGTGCCAGCAGCGGCGGACTAGCGGATACGCAGTATTTT

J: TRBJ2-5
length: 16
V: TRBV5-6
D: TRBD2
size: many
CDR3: CASSFPSGGGQETQYF
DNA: TGTGCCAGCAGCTTCCCTAGCGGGGGTGGGCAAGAGACCCAGTACTTC

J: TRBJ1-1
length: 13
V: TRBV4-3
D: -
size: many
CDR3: CASSQGMATEAFF
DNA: TGCGCCAGCAGCCAAGGGATGGCCACTGAAGCTTTCTTT